A single sample is the source of the 10 T cell receptor beta chains below, sequenced in a study of blood T cell repertoires in COVID-19. The table came from immunoSEQ multiplex PCR; TCRdb's copy has only in-frame clones and leaves some out. The sample includes around 80,000 clones, roughly 82% of them seen just once. Source material: peripheral blood. The receptors were sampled from a woman aged 80 or over with active or convalescent COVID-19.

The J gene is TRBJ1-4, the V gene TRBV27; 7 bases match TRBD1. This CDR3 is built from 15 residues. Germline V CDR1 and CDR2: MNHEY, SMNVEV (reference sequence). The V segment lost 0 bases and the J segment 7 bases; nucleotides outside the gene matches: 5. The CDR3 DNA is TGTGCCAGCAGTTTATCGTCAGGGGGAACTGAAAAACTGTTTTTT. Amino acids: CASSLSSGGTEKLFF.

The chain employs TRBV7-9 and TRBJ1-2, with 7 bases aligning to TRBD1. Germline CDR1 is SEHNR and CDR2 is FQNEAQ (reference sequence). V trimming: 1 base; J trimming: 7 bases; junction bases outside the gene matches: 12. The CDR3 spans 16 residues. In DNA, the CDR3 is TGTGCCAGCAGCTTAGTCTCGACAGGGAGCTCCTCTGGCTACACCTTC. Residues: CASSLVSTGSSSGYTF.

The genes are TRBV2 and TRBJ2-3; 7 bases match TRBD2. CDR1 is SNHLY, CDR2 FYNNEI, per germline. The CDR3 runs to 13 residues. V gave up 9 bases and J gave up 4 bases; unmatched junction bases: 7. The CDR3 DNA sequence: TGTGCCAGTGAGGCGGGGGACGCAGATACGCAGTATTTT. Protein product: CASEAGDADTQYF. The entire variable domain, with the rest obtained from reference TRBV2 and TRBJ2-3, is as follows: EPEVTQTPSHQVTQMGQEVILRCVPISNHLYFYWYRQILGQKVEFLVSFYNNEISEKSEIFDDQFSVERPDGSNFTLKIRSTKLEDSAMYFCASEAGDADTQYFGPGTRLTVL.

The DNA for the CDR3 is TGTGCCAGCTCCTCTAGCGGTTTTGTTTCCGGGGAGCTGTTTTTT. Translating it yields CASSSSGFVSGELFF. The rearrangement links TRBV18 to TRBJ2-2; 7 nucleotides align to TRBD2. With 6 bases clipped from V and 6 bases from J, the junction kept 10 bases outside the gene matches. Germline values: CDR1 KGHSH, CDR2 LQKENI. CDR3 length equals 15 residues.

V usage is TRBV19 and J usage is TRBJ1-6, with D perhaps TRBD1 (6 bases). V was clipped by 3 bases and J by 7 bases, with 19 bases between them. This CDR3 contains 17 residues. The germline gives CDR1 LNHDA, CDR2 SQIVND (reference sequence). As DNA, the CDR3 is TGTGCCAGTAGTATTGATTCTGAGACAGGAGCGAATTCACCCCTCCACTTT. Amino acid sequence: CASSIDSETGANSPLHF.

This clone turned up a few times. This chain uses TRBV27 with TRBJ1-1; D call uncertain. Trimming cost V 4 bases and J 1 base, with 10 bases left between them. The germline V gene has CDR1 MNHEY and CDR2 SMNVEV (reference sequence). The CDR3 length is 14 residues. The chain's CDR3 is CASSSLAENTEAFF. DNA for the CDR3: TGTGCCAGCAGTTCCTTGGCGGAGAACACTGAAGCTTTCTTT.

The chain joins TRBV10-3 to TRBJ2-2; D gene ambiguous. The V end was cut by 0 bases, the J end by 2 bases, with 7 bases between. CDR1 ENHRY and CDR2 SYGVKD come from the germline V gene. The CDR3 runs 15 residues. The CDR3 DNA follows: TGTGCCATCAGTGAGTCGGGCACTAACACCGGGGAGCTGTTTTTT. The encoded protein is CAISESGTNTGELFF.

This clone was counted a single time. This chain joins TRBV5-6 and TRBJ2-2; no clear D. V dropped 4 bases and J dropped 4 bases, with 17 bases sitting between them. Looked up from germline, CDR1 is SGHDT and CDR2 is YYEEEE. There are 16 residues in the CDR3. CDR3 coding DNA: TGTGCCAGCAGCCGGATTCTTCCATCGGGCACCGGGGAGCTGTTTTTT. Translating gives CASSRILPSGTGELFF.

The sample holds one count of this clone. The chain employs TRBV6-6 and TRBJ1-1; tentatively, D is TRBD1 (5 bases). V was clipped by 5 bases and J by 4 bases, with 14 bases between them. This CDR3 region has 14 residues. Per germline, CDR1 MNHNY and CDR2 SVGAGI (reference sequence). CDR3 bases: TGTGCCAGCAGTGACTGGGGGAGGCCCACTGAAGCTTTCTTT. Translation: CASSDWGRPTEAFF.

This chain links TRBV25-1 with TRBJ1-2, with unresolved D. This CDR3 comprises 13 residues. CDR1 MGHDK and CDR2 SYGVNS come from the germline V gene. V was cut by 4 bases and J by 6 bases, with 12 bases left in between. CDR3 region: CASSAGEGDGYTF. The CDR3 nucleotides are TGTGCCAGCAGTGCCGGGGAGGGAGATGGCTACACCTTC.